The present T cell receptor beta chain was sequenced within a study of regulatory T cells in long-lasting Graves disease (dated by TCRdb to the early 2020s). For context, the study as a whole: Newly diagnosed Graves' disease patients had taken antithyroid drugs for less than 3 months. Patients with persistent Graves' disease were compared with patients with newly diagnosed Graves' disease using TCR sequencing and RNA sequencing of peripheral blood. A total of 33 samples were covered by TCR sequencing, comprising roughly 13 persistent and around 20 newly diagnosed Graves' disease patients. The study was registered as a clinical trial and conducted in China.

The CDR3, cysteine through phenylalanine, is 14 amino acids long. Solely the CDR3 DNA is kept, with 42 bases framed from the first base. According to the germline V gene (reference sequence), CDR1 reads LGHDT and CDR2 reads YNNKEL. Broad study findings and their caveats: Lower TCR Shannon entropy and fewer highly expanded clones were observed in persistent Graves' disease patients than in newly diagnosed patients, which suggested clonal expansion. The authors acknowledged the small sample size as a limitation that may reduce accuracy. TRBV28, TRBJ1-2 and TRBJ2-5 were preferentially used in persistent disease, while TRBV20-1 and TRBJ2-1 were favored in newly diagnosed disease. Sequencing and analysis were limited to the TCR beta chain. More public clonotypes were shared among persistent patients (roughly 2,900) than among newly diagnosed patients (roughly 1,000). Because the primary lesion, thyroid tissue, could not be accessed, the study looked at peripheral blood alone.

What the time point label conveys for this sample: newly diagnosed GD, antithyroid drugs for less than 3 months. For both TCR sequencing and RNA sequencing, RNA was extracted from PBMCs in TRIzol. Graves' disease was diagnosed according to American Thyroid Association guidelines. Patients for the study were recruited at an endocrinology department in Xi'an, China. From each patient, 7.5 to 10 milliliters of peripheral blood was collected into an EDTA anticoagulant tube. Ficoll Paque Plus density gradient separation was used to isolate PBMCs, and no further T cell sorting was done. RNA quality was checked with an Agilent 2100 Bioanalyzer and agarose gel, and concentration with a NanoDrop 2000. For this clonotype: Its target antigen remains unknown. A read error may explain this, as a much larger clone is one base away.

Library preparation was by multiplex PCR. Sequencing used an Illumina HiSeq 4000. To build TCR beta libraries, CDR3 regions were amplified by Arm-PCR using iRepertoire HTBI primers. Before sequencing, the PCR products underwent gel purification. The original methods were these. Gene usage analysis of CDR3 amino acid clonotypes used the 60 to 75 TRBV and about 13 TRBJ segments found across samples. COPE and FqMerger were used to merge the filtered high-quality paired reads into contigs. BLAST was used to align contigs to IMGT TRBV, TRBD and TRBJ reference genes, and CDR3 was defined according to IMGT. Clonotypes above 0.1% frequency were classified as highly expanded clones. Shannon entropy served as the measure of repertoire diversity, while the Gini coefficient captured V-J evenness. Public clonotypes were defined as clonotypes shared by more than one individual. TCRdb reworked the public reads: Q25 trimming with fastp, MiXCR clone assembly, productive beta chains retained. Each record represents a unique CDR3 protein, reported with the most common genes and DNA among its rows. The V and J calls and clone size come from TCRdb's table, not from the authors' own analysis. The sample contains around 450,000 distinct CDR3 sequences, around 15% of them found a single time. Clones ranked in the top ten supply 12% of the sample.

The same sample was also used in a study of T cells in Graves' hyperthyroidism and ophthalmopathy. Drawing on the second study: Stable Graves' hyperthyroidism was defined as the absence of progression to ophthalmopathy over 18 months of follow-up. Hyperthyroidism patients were aged 18 to 65 years and newly diagnosed, with disease duration of less than 2 months. Any patient with an uncontrolled infection, another autoimmune disease, pregnancy or lactation was excluded. Diagnoses were based on clinical symptoms, serum thyroxine and TRAb, thyroid ultrasound and orbital computed tomography. The TCR CDR3 was subjected to a first round of RT-PCR using the HTBI primer set and the Qiagen OneStep RT-PCR kit. Most expanded thyroid clonotypes (frequency above 0.001) were also detected in blood, a finding suggesting that blood repertoires may reflect thyroid immune responses. In cross-validation, a model built on a 13 V-J signature told ophthalmopathy apart from stable hyperthyroidism with under 90% sensitivity and approximately 81% specificity, and in testing the same model reached 80%/75%. In validation, progression to ophthalmopathy was predicted by the model with around 71% sensitivity and nearly 75% specificity, a median of 6.5 months before onset. To identify distinguishing TCR V-J signatures, a discovery cohort of 100 patients was used, comprising 40 to 45 with Graves' ophthalmopathy and 55 to 65 with stable Graves' hyperthyroidism. An independent validation cohort of under 20 hyperthyroidism patients and 17 patients who later progressed to ophthalmopathy tested prospective prediction of ophthalmopathy. The roughly 100 discovery patients were divided at random into training and test sets in a 7:3 ratio. The study also compared thyroid tissue and blood T-cell repertoires from roughly six Graves' hyperthyroidism patients. Once sampling was done, hyperthyroidism patients were given methimazole at a starting dose of 30 mg daily, whereas ophthalmopathy patients were given high-dose intravenous methylprednisolone. Libraries were constructed in a second round of multiplex PCR, after which size selection and purification were carried out. Sequencing of the libraries was done on an Illumina HiSeq2000 using paired-end 100 bp reads. SOAPnuke was used to process the raw data, removing reads that contained adapters or uncalled bases, had a mean Phred below 15, or lacked an exact match to the constant primer or identifier. High-quality paired reads were merged using COPE v1.2.5, and each unique nucleotide sequence was defined as a clonotype. Clonotypes were aligned to IMGT TRBV, TRBD and TRBJ reference segments using MiTCR v1.1. Analysis was restricted to V-J combinations with a frequency above 0.0001, which covered over 98% of repertoires. The TCS score was defined as the ratio of F50 (clonal expansion) to E x V (chaos), calculated using BLOSUM62-based TCRdist between CDR3 peptides within each V-J. Welch's t-statistics and random forest reduced roughly 500 V-J features to roughly 13, which were used in a naive Bayes classifier (R e1071). Sample size was not statistically predetermined, and investigators were not blinded to group allocation. The paper reports TCR Vbeta CDR3 sequencing of about 140 peripheral blood samples: over 40 ophthalmopathy, roughly 74 hyperthyroidism and roughly 17 progressor patients.

The source is a man in his forties or fifties with Graves disease. Donor details come from another sample of the same person, matched by shared clones. This specimen consisted of peripheral blood mononuclear cells (PBMCs), obtained at new diagnosis, from a patient treated with antithyroid drugs. The V and J segments used are TRBV3-1 and TRBJ2-1; 7 bases in the junction line up with TRBD2. The CDR3 reads CASTQDEREGEQFF. The DNA sequence is given as TGTGCCAGCACCCAAGATGAAAGGGAGGGTGAGCAGTTCTTC.